The 10 T cell receptor beta chains listed next were all sequenced from one sample in a study of cytotoxic CD8 clonotypes in ibrutinib-treated CLL. Generated by immunoSEQ multiplex PCR, the TCRdb table keeps only in-frame clones and is missing some. The sample holds about 29,000 clones, over 75% seen once. Sequencing was performed on PBMCs, taken after 24 months of ibrutinib treatment. The receptors were gathered from a human donor with chronic lymphocytic leukemia.

The V call is TRBV5-1, the J call TRBJ2-1, with unresolved D. The V end was cut by 2 bases, the J end by 10 bases, with 7 bases between. CDR1 is SGHRS, CDR2 YFSETQ, per germline. CDR3 length: 11 amino acids. The CDR3 here is CASSLQSEQFF. The CDR3 region has the DNA TGCGCCAGCAGCTTACAGTCCGAGCAGTTCTTC.

V is TRBV7-2 and J is TRBJ1-4; 7 nucleotides agree with TRBD1. With V trimmed by 1 base and J by 10 bases, 6 bases remained unmatched. The length of the CDR3 is 14 residues. CDR1 SGHTA and CDR2 FQGNSA come from the germline V gene. CDR3 in DNA: TGTGCCAGCAGCTTAGGCGCTGGGACAGCAAAACTGTTTTTT. Protein product: CASSLGAGTAKLFF.

The chain recombines TRBV19 with TRBJ1-1; D perhaps matches TRBD1 (5 bases). Germline assignment: CDR1 LNHDA and CDR2 SQIVND (reference sequence). V was pared by 2 bases and J by 5 bases, with 12 bases between. The CDR3 has 14 amino acids. CDR3 residues: CASSISGVGTEAFF. The CDR3 DNA reads as TGTGCCAGTAGTATATCGGGGGTAGGTACTGAAGCTTTCTTT. The full variable domain, in which reference TRBV19 and TRBJ1-1 provide the parts outside the CDR3, is DGGITQSPKYLFRKEGQNVTLSCEQNLNHDAMYWYRQDPGQGLRLIYYSQIVNDFQKGDIAEGYSVSREKKESFPLTVTSAQKNPTAFYLCASSISGVGTEAFFGQGTRLTVV.

V and J are TRBV5-4 and TRBJ1-6; D gene ambiguous. Germline V gene sequence: CDR1 SGHNT, CDR2 YYREEE (reference sequence). V lost 0 bases, J lost 11 bases, and 9 bases lay in between. CDR3 length equals 13 residues. CDR3 region: CASSLGFEPPLHF. CDR3 bases: TGTGCCAGCAGCTTGGGTTTCGAACCACCCCTCCACTTT. Full variable domain (remainder filled in from reference TRBV5-4 and TRBJ1-6): ETGVTQSPTHLIKTRGQQVTLRCSSQSGHNTVSWYQQALGQGPQFIFQYYREEENGRGNFPPRFSGLQFPNYSSELNVNALELDDSALYLCASSLGFEPPLHFGNGTRLTVT.

This chain links TRBV2 with TRBJ1-4, with D tentatively TRBD1 (5 bases). CDR1 is SNHLY, CDR2 FYNNEI, per germline. The CDR3 runs 17 residues. V dropped 6 bases and J dropped 7 bases, with 24 bases sitting between them. CDR3 DNA sequence: TGTGCCAGCAGAGATGTCTCACACGCTTCTGGGGGTGAAAAACTGTTTTTT. Residues: CASRDVSHASGGEKLFF.

This clone has just one count. The chain recombines TRBV14 with TRBJ2-7, with D tentatively TRBD2 (6 bases). The CDR3 runs 15 residues. The ends were cut back, 0 bases at V and 6 bases at J, with 15 bases in the middle. Germline V CDR1 and CDR2: SGHDN, FVKESK. This CDR3 reads CASSQDVGGVGEQYF. The CDR3 DNA sequence: TGTGCCAGCAGCCAAGATGTTGGAGGGGTGGGCGAGCAGTACTTC.

A few counts support this clone. This sequence joins TRBV29-1 and TRBJ2-1, with TRBD1 matching over 8 bases. Germline loops: CDR1 SQVTM, CDR2 ANQGSEA. This CDR3 contains 11 residues. CDR3 protein: CGQGSYNEQFF. The CDR3 region has the DNA TGCGGACAGGGTTCGTACAATGAGCAGTTCTTC.

This clone was picked up one time. V and J are TRBV6-1 and TRBJ1-4, with D hard to call. The V gene lost 1 base and the J gene lost 3 bases, with 9 bases spanning the gap. CDR3 length: 15 residues. The germline V gene encodes CDR1 MNHNS and CDR2 SASEGT. CDR3 in amino acids: CASSEGRVANEKLFF. The CDR3 region has the DNA TGTGCCAGCAGTGAAGGGAGGGTAGCTAATGAAAAACTGTTTTTT.

This clone has more than one count but fewer than ten. V and J are TRBV2 and TRBJ1-2, with a tentative D call TRBD1 (6 bases). Germline V gene lookup returns CDR1 SNHLY and CDR2 FYNNEI. Between the trimmed V and J ends, which lost 2 bases and 6 bases, there was a span of 22 bases. The CDR3 has 17 amino acids. CDR3 sequence (DNA): TGTGCCAGCAGTGAATTAAGGGCTATGGGGGGCGCAAATGGCTACACCTTC. As protein: CASSELRAMGGANGYTF.

This clone was seen a handful of times. The chain is built from TRBV29-1 and TRBJ1-5, with TRBD1 matching over 8 bases. In germline, CDR1 is SQVTM, CDR2 ANQGSEA. V was clipped by 6 bases and J by 6 bases; unmatched bases: 7. The CDR3 covers 13 residues. In nucleotides, the CDR3 is TGCAGCGTCGAGACAGGGGCGGGTCAGCCCCAGCATTTT. Its protein is CSVETGAGQPQHF.